The 27 T cell receptor beta chains in this list originate from one sample, sequenced in a study of blood T cells in healthy people across ages. Alongside a J-beta primer mix, a sample-barcoded 5' primer served in a second PCR lasting about 7 to 12 cycles. A single record per CDR3 protein comes from TCRdb applying MiXCR to the 5' RACE reads. The table records some 800,000 distinct CDR3 sequences, 44% of them present only once. What was sequenced was blood. These receptors were collected from a man in his 60s in good health.

This clonotype was seen many times. The chain carries TRBV14 and TRBJ2-7; 9 bases line up with TRBD1. Trimming cost V 2 bases and J 6 bases; bases outside gene matches: 8. Germline CDR1 reads SGHDN; CDR2 reads FVKESK. The CDR3 is made up of 15 amino acids. Here the CDR3 DNA reads TGTGCCAGCAGCCAATCCGGGACAGGGTTCCCCGAGCAGTACTTC. It specifies CASSQSGTGFPEQYF.

The chain links TRBV4-3 to TRBJ2-3; 9 positions agree with TRBD1. V shed 1 base and J 5 bases; nucleotides not matched to a gene: 1. Germline loops: CDR1 LGHNA, CDR2 YSLEER. There are 14 residues in the CDR3. The CDR3 loop reads CASSQGGQGDTQYF. DNA of the CDR3: TGCGCCAGCAGCCAAGGGGGACAGGGAGATACGCAGTATTTT.

This clonotype was counted a few times. This rearrangement joins TRBV10-2 to TRBJ2-1; the match to TRBD2 covers 8 bases. The germline V gene has CDR1 WSHSY and CDR2 SAAADI. Losses at the gene ends were 0 bases for V and 1 base for J; bases not matched to a gene: 8. The CDR3 contains 18 residues. The CDR3 bases are TGCGCCAGCAGTGAGTCATTTAGCGGGGTTTTATCCTACAATGAGCAGTTCTTC. This codes for CASSESFSGVLSYNEQFF.

The V gene is TRBV28, the J gene TRBJ2-5, with no clear D. The J call may be mistaken, given a closer DNA end match to TRBJ2-7. The CDR3 consists of 12 residues. Germline lookup yields CDR1 MDHEN and CDR2 SYDVKM. CDR3 bases: TGTGCCAGCAGTTTGGGCTTCAACGAGCAGTACTTC. Its translation: CASSLGFNEQYF.

As regards this clonotype: A junction boundary mismatches the germline segment, possibly from a read error. The V call is TRBV7-3, the J call TRBJ1-2, with TRBD1 matching over 11 bases. Germline CDR1 and CDR2: SGHTA and FQGTGA. CDR3 size: 13 residues. The CDR3 nucleotides are TGTGCCGGCAGCTGGACAGGGGGCAATGGCTACACCTTC. Amino acid sequence: CAGSWTGGNGYTF.

This clonotype has ten or more counts. The chain carries TRBV7-9 and TRBJ2-7, with D unresolved. In germline, CDR1 is SEHNR, CDR2 FQNEAQ (reference sequence). The CDR3 loop spans 12 amino acids. Between the trimmed V and J ends, which lost 5 bases and 2 bases, there was a span of 7 bases. The CDR3 protein is CASSPRPYEQYF. CDR3 nucleotides: TGTGCCAGCAGCCCACGACCCTACGAGCAGTACTTC.

This clonotype has a handful of counts. This chain uses TRBV20-1 with TRBJ2-1, with 9 bases identical to TRBD1. The CDR3 has 16 residues. Germline trimming cut 3 bases from V and 9 bases from J; bases unmatched to any gene: 15. From germline, CDR1 is DFQATT and CDR2 SNEGSKA (reference sequence). The CDR3 DNA follows: TGCAGTGCTAGTATTAGAGAGGGACAGGGTTCTGTTGAGCAGTTCTTC. It codes for CSASIREGQGSVEQFF.

The chain has TRBV29-1 and TRBJ2-7, with D unresolved. CDR3 length: 14 residues. Germline-derived CDR1 and CDR2 are SQVTM and ANQGSEA. Trimming removed 7 bases from V and 2 bases from J, with 18 bases in between. The CDR3 reads CSAEIYKGTYEQYF. The DNA of the CDR3 is TGCAGCGCGGAGATTTACAAGGGAACCTACGAGCAGTACTTC.

Only a few counts were recorded for this clonotype. The genes are TRBV27 and TRBJ1-1; D is unresolved. Trimming stripped 3 bases from V and 2 bases from J, with 7 bases between. Germline lookup yields CDR1 MNHEY and CDR2 SMNVEV (reference sequence). The CDR3 loop spans 13 amino acids. In nucleotides, the CDR3 is TGTGCCAGCAGTTTGCAAGCAAACACTGAAGCTTTCTTT. This sequence encodes CASSLQANTEAFF.

The gene calls are TRBV29-1 and TRBJ2-3; D is unclear. V was trimmed by 6 bases and J by 5 bases, leaving 9 bases between them. CDR3 length: 11 amino acids. CDR1 is SQVTM and CDR2 is ANQGSEA in the germline V gene. The CDR3 protein is CSVAIRDTQYF. The CDR3 nucleotides read TGCAGCGTAGCGATCAGAGATACGCAGTATTTT.

This clonotype was counted only a few times. J is TRBJ1-2 and V is TRBV20-1; no clear D. V was pared by 4 bases and J by 4 bases, with 10 bases between. Germline CDR1 and CDR2: DFQATT and SNEGSKA (reference sequence). The CDR3 sequence is 12 residues long. CDR3 in amino acids: CSAKDGVYGYTF. The CDR3 bases are TGCAGTGCTAAGGACGGAGTCTATGGCTACACCTTC.

The chain recombines TRBV7-2 with TRBJ2-6, with unresolved D. The V end was cut by 5 bases, the J end by 1 base, with 21 bases between. The CDR3 runs 19 residues. The germline V gene encodes CDR1 SGHTA and CDR2 FQGNSA. CDR3 nucleotides: TGTGCCAGCAGCCAGAGTGGGGTGTCCCTTTATTCTGGGGCCAACGTCCTGACTTTC. It specifies CASSQSGVSLYSGANVLTF.

The table lists this clonotype with a few counts. The chain employs TRBV30 and TRBJ1-2; D may be TRBD1 (5 bases). This CDR3 is built from 14 residues. From germline, CDR1 is GTSNPN and CDR2 SVGIG (reference sequence). The V gene lost 2 bases and the J gene lost 4 bases, with 14 bases spanning the gap. CDR3 nucleotides: TGTGCCTGGAGTACCTCGGGGGGGACCTATGGCTACACCTTC. Translated: CAWSTSGGTYGYTF.

This clonotype was counted a few times. J is TRBJ1-2 and V is TRBV7-2; possible D gene TRBD1, 5 bases. Germline V lookup: CDR1 SGHTA, CDR2 FQGNSA. V was shortened by 4 bases and J by 6 bases, with 15 bases between the two germline ends. The CDR3 sequence is 14 residues long. The CDR3 DNA sequence: TGTGCCAGCAGCTCCCGGGTTGAGGGGCATGGCTACACCTTC. Protein sequence: CASSSRVEGHGYTF.

V is TRBV5-1 and J is TRBJ2-1, with 7 positions matching TRBD1. V trimming: 2 bases; J trimming: 2 bases; junction bases outside the gene matches: 4. The germline V gene has CDR1 SGHRS and CDR2 YFSETQ. The CDR3 runs to 15 residues. The CDR3 is CASSFRTGAYNEQFF. The CDR3 DNA reads TGCGCCAGCAGCTTCCGGACAGGCGCCTACAATGAGCAGTTCTTC.

In its sample, this clonotype was seen a few times. This sequence joins TRBV5-1 and TRBJ2-1, with 8 bases aligning to TRBD1. This CDR3 is 16 amino acids long. The V gene end was trimmed by 0 bases and the J gene end by 4 bases; junction bases not matched to a gene: 6. Germline CDR1 reads SGHRS; CDR2 reads YFSETQ. CDR3 sequence (DNA): TGCGCCAGCAGCTTGGAGACAGGGGTAGTGTACAATGAGCAGTTCTTC. Translation gives CASSLETGVVYNEQFF.

This clonotype was seen at least ten times. V gene TRBV7-2 combines with J gene TRBJ2-5; 11 bases are a match to TRBD2. With 5 bases clipped from V and 6 bases from J, the junction kept 5 bases outside the gene matches. CDR1 is SGHTA, CDR2 FQGNSA, per germline. This CDR3 is 14 amino acids long. The CDR3 nucleotides are TGTGCCAGCAGCGTATCTAGCGGGGGGAAGACCCAGTACTTC. It yields the protein CASSVSSGGKTQYF.

This clonotype was found a few times. The rearrangement joins TRBV5-1 to TRBJ1-6; the D gene is possibly TRBD1 (5 bases). This CDR3 is 14 amino acids long. Germline lookup yields CDR1 SGHRS and CDR2 YFSETQ. V lost 6 bases and J 7 bases, leaving 14 bases between the germline ends. The DNA for the CDR3 is TGCGCCAGCACCACTGGGCAGGGAAATTCACCCCTCCACTTT. Protein: CASTTGQGNSPLHF. Together with reference TRBV5-1 and TRBJ1-6, the CDR3 gives the full variable domain: KAGVTQTPRYLIKTRGQQVTLSCSPISGHRSVSWYQQTPGQGLQFLFEYFSETQRNKGNFPGRFSGRQFSNSRSEMNVSTLELGDSALYLCASTTGQGNSPLHFGNGTRLTVT.

The chain uses TRBV6-2 or TRBV6-3 and TRBJ1-5; D uncertain. Trimming stripped 10 bases from V and 3 bases from J, with 16 bases between. This CDR3 is built from 14 residues. Germline values: CDR1 MNHEY, CDR2 SVGEGT. CDR3 residues: CATSGRVYNQPQHF. CDR3 coding DNA: TGTGCCACCTCGGGGAGGGTTTACAATCAGCCCCAGCATTTT.

The rearrangement links TRBV3-1 to TRBJ1-5; D is uncertain. V was pared by 2 bases and J by 3 bases, with 11 bases between. CDR1 is LGHDT, CDR2 YNNKEL, per germline (reference sequence). CDR3 length: 15 amino acids. The CDR3 nucleotides are TGTGCCAGCAGCCAAAATCTAGGGAACAATCAGCCCCAGCATTTT. Its protein product is CASSQNLGNNQPQHF. The entire variable domain, with the rest obtained from reference TRBV3-1 and TRBJ1-5, is as follows: DTAVSQTPKYLVTQMGNDKSIKCEQNLGHDTMYWYKQDSKKFLKIMFSYNNKELIINETVPNRFSPKSPDKAHLNLHINSLELGDSAVYFCASSQNLGNNQPQHFGDGTRLSIL.

The V gene is TRBV21-1, the J gene TRBJ2-1; the D call in the table, TRBD2, was not verified against the DNA. TRBV21-1 is a recognized pseudogene. The CDR3 runs to 17 residues. The CDR3 region has the DNA TGTGCCAGCTCCAAAACGGAGACTAGCGGGGAATACAATGAGCAGTTCTTC. Protein product: CASSKTETSGEYNEQFF.

This chain joins TRBV6-5 and TRBJ2-1; D not certain. CDR3 length equals 15 residues. The V and J ends lost 0 bases and 5 bases respectively, with 11 bases between them. The germline V gene has CDR1 MNHEY and CDR2 SVGAGI. CDR3 in amino acids: CASSYSVTDHNEQFF. The CDR3 nucleotides read TGTGCCAGCAGTTACTCGGTTACAGACCACAATGAGCAGTTCTTC.

The gene calls are TRBV5-6 and TRBJ2-4, with D possibly being TRBD1 (6 bases). The J call may be incorrect, as the DNA end agrees better with TRBJ2-7. The V gene's germline CDR1 is SGHDT and CDR2 YYEEEE. This CDR3 is built from 18 residues. The CDR3 sequence is CASSFPRLSGESSYEQYF. In DNA, the CDR3 is TGTGCCAGCAGCTTCCCGAGGCTCTCAGGGGAAAGCTCCTACGAGCAGTACTTC.

This clonotype turned up a few times. The gene calls are TRBV6-5 and TRBJ2-4; D unclear. Judging by the DNA end, TRBJ2-7 fits better; the J call may be wrong. From germline, CDR1 is MNHEY and CDR2 SVGAGI. CDR3 length: 14 amino acids. The CDR3 is CASSSQSLTYEQYF. The CDR3 nucleotides read TGTGCCAGCAGTTCTCAGAGTTTAACCTACGAGCAGTACTTC.

Many counts were recorded for this clonotype. The CDR3 region is CASSVRVNTEAFF. The CDR3 coding sequence is TGTGCCAGCAGCGTCAGGGTCAACACTGAAGCTTTCTTT. The chain employs TRBV7-3 and TRBJ1-1, with D possibly TRBD1 on 5 matching bases. V gave up 5 bases and J gave up 2 bases, with 9 bases separating them. Germline V gene data show CDR1 as SGHTA and CDR2 as FQGTGA. CDR3 size: 13 residues.

The sample holds a few counts of this clonotype. The chain is built from TRBV5-1 and TRBJ2-1, with 9 bases lining up with TRBD1. Germline CDR1 SGHRS, CDR2 YFSETQ. Trimming cost V 4 bases and J 4 bases; bases outside gene matches: 6. This CDR3 comprises 15 residues. CDR3 loop: CASSRDRVSYNEQFF. CDR3 bases: TGCGCCAGCAGCCGGGACAGGGTTAGTTACAATGAGCAGTTCTTC.

This chain connects TRBV6-6 to TRBJ2-5; a weak D match, TRBD2 (6 bases). Germline V gives CDR1 MNHNY, CDR2 SVGAGI (reference sequence). V lost 7 bases and J lost 1, with 16 bases in between. CDR3 size: 15 residues. The CDR3 spells CASNQRAISQETQYF. CDR3 bases: TGTGCCAGCAATCAGCGGGCCATAAGCCAAGAGACCCAGTACTTC.